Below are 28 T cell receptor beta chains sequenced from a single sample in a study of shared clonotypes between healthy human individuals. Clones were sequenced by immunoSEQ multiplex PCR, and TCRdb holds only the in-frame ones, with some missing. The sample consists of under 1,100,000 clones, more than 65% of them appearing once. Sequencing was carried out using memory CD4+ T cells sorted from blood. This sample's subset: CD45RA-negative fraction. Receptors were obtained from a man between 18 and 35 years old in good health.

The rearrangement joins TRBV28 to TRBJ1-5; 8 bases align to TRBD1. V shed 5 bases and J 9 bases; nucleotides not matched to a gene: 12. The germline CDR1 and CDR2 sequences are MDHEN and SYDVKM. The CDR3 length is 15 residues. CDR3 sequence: CASSRRDRTSRPQHF. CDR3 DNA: TGTGCCAGCAGTCGACGGGACAGGACCTCGCGGCCCCAGCATTTT.

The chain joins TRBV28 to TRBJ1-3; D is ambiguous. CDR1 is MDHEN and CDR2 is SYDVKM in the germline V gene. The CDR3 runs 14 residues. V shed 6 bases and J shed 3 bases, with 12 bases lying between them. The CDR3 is CASSPGGLGNTIYF. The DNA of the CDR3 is TGTGCCAGCAGCCCGGGAGGGCTTGGAAACACCATATATTTT.

CDR3 protein: CASSSIFTGATDTQYF. The CDR3 region has the DNA TGTGCCAGCAGTTCTATCTTTACGGGGGCCACAGATACGCAGTATTTT. The chain links TRBV6-5 to TRBJ2-3; D possibly matches TRBD1 or TRBD2 (6 bases each). The CDR3 runs 16 residues. Trimming removed 4 bases from V and 2 bases from J, with 16 bases in between. Germline V gene lookup returns CDR1 MNHEY and CDR2 SVGAGI.

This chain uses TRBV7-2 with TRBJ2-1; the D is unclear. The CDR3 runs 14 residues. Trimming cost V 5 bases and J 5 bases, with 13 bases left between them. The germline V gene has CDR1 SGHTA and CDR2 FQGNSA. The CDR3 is CASSRWVYDNEQFF. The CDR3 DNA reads TGTGCCAGCAGCCGGTGGGTCTACGACAATGAGCAGTTCTTC.

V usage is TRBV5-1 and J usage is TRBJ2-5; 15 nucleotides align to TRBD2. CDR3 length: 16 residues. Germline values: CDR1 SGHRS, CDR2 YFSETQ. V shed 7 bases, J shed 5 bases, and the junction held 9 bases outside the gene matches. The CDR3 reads CASGTSGGLHGETQYF. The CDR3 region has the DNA TGCGCCAGCGGGACTAGCGGGGGGCTACACGGGGAGACCCAGTACTTC.

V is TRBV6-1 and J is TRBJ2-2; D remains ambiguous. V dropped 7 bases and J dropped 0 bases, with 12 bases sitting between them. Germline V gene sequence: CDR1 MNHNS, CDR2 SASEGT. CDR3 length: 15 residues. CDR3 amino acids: CASIRSVTNTGELFF. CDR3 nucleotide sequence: TGTGCCAGCATCCGAAGCGTAACGAACACCGGGGAGCTGTTTTTT.

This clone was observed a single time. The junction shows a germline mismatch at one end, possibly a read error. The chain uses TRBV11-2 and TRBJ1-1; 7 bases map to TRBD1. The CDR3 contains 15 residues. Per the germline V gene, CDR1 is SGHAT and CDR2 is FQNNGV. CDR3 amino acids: CASSQGRDSNTEAFF. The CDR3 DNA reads TGCGCCAGCAGCCAAGGACGGGACAGTAACACTGAAGCTTTCTTT. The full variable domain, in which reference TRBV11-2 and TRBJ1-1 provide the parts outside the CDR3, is EAGVAQSPRYKIIEKRQSVAFWCNPISGHATLYWYQQILGQGPKLLIQFQNNGVVDDSQLPKDRFSAERLKGVDSTLKIQPAKLEDSAVYLCASSQGRDSNTEAFFGQGTRLTVV.

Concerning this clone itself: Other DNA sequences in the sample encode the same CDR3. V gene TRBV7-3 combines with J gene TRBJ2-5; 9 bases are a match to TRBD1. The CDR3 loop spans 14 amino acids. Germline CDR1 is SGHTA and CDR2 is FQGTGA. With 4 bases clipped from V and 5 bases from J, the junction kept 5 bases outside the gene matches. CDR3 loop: CASSSTGGQETQYF. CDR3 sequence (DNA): TGTGCCAGCAGCTCGACAGGGGGGCAGGAGACCCAGTACTTC. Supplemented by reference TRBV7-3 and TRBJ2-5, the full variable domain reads GAGVSQTPSNKVTEKGKYVELRCDPISGHTALYWYRQSLGQGPEFLIYFQGTGAADDSGLPNDRFFAVRPEGSVSTLKIQRTERGDSAVYLCASSSTGGQETQYFGPGTRLLVL.

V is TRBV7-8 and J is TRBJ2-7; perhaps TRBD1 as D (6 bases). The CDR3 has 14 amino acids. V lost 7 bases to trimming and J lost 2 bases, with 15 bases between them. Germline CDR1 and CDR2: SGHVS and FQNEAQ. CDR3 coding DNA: TGTGCCAGCACCCAGGGGCAGGCTACCTACGAGCAGTACTTC. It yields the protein CASTQGQATYEQYF.

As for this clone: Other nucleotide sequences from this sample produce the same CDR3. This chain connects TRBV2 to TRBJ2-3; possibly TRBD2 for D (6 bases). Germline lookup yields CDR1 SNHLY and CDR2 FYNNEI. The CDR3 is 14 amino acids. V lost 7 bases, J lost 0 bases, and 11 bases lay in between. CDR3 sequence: CASISGRSTDTQYF. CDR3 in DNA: TGTGCCAGCATTAGCGGAAGGAGCACAGATACGCAGTATTTT.

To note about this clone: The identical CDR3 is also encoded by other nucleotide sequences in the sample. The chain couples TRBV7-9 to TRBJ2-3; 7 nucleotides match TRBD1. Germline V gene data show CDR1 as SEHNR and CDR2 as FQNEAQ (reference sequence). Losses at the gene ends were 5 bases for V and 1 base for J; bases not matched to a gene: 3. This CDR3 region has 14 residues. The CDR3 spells CASSLGQGTDTQYF. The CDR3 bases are TGTGCCAGCAGCCTCGGACAGGGCACAGATACGCAGTATTTT.

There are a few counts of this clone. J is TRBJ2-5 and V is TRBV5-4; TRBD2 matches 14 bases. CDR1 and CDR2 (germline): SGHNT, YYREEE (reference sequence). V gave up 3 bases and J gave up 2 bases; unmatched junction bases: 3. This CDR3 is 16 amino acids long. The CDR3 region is CASSSGTSGGQETQYF. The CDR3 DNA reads TGTGCCAGCAGCTCGGGGACTAGCGGGGGACAAGAGACCCAGTACTTC. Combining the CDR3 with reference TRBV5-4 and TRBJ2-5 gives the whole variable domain ETGVTQSPTHLIKTRGQQVTLRCSSQSGHNTVSWYQQALGQGPQFIFQYYREEENGRGNFPPRFSGLQFPNYSSELNVNALELDDSALYLCASSSGTSGGQETQYFGPGTRLLVL.

CDR3 sequence (DNA): TGCGCCAGCAGCCCTGGGTACGAGCAGTACTTC. Translated, it gives CASSPGYEQYF. This rearrangement joins TRBV4-1 to TRBJ2-5, with D unresolved. The J call may be mistaken, given a closer DNA end match to TRBJ2-7. The CDR3 extends over 11 amino acids. Germline lookup yields CDR1 MGHRA and CDR2 YSYEKL.

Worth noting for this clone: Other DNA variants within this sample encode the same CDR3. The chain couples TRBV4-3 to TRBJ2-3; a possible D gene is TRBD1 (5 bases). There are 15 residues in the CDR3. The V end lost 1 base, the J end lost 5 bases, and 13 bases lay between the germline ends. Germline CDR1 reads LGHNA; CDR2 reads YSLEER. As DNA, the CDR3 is TGCGCCAGCAGCCAAGGTGGCCTTCAGGGAGATACGCAGTATTTT. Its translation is CASSQGGLQGDTQYF.

The CDR3 reads CASSLGSIAKNIQYF. Written as DNA, the CDR3 is TGTGCCAGCAGCTTAGGCTCAATAGCCAAAAACATTCAGTACTTC. The chain is built from TRBV7-2 and TRBJ2-4, with no clear D. The CDR3 runs 15 residues. Trimming removed 1 base from V and 0 bases from J, with 7 bases in between. Germline lookup yields CDR1 SGHTA and CDR2 FQGNSA.

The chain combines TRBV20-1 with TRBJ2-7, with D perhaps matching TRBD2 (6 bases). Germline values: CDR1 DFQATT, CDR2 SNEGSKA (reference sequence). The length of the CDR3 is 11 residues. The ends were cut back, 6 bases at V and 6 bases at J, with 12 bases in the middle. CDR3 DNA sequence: TGCAGTGCGGGCGGGACTGGCGAGCAGTACTTC. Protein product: CSAGGTGEQYF.

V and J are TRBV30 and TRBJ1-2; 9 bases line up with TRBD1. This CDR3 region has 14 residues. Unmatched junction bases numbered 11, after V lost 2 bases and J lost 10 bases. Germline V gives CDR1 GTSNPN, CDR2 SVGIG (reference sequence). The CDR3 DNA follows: TGTGCCTGGAGTCCCGTGGGACAGGGCAGATTCTACACCTTC. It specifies CAWSPVGQGRFYTF.

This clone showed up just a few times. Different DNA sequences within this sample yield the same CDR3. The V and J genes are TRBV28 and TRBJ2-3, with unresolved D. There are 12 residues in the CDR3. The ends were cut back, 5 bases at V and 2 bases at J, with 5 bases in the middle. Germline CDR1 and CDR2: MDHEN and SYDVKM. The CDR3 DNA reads TGTGCCAGCAGTCCCTCCACAGATACGCAGTATTTT. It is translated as CASSPSTDTQYF. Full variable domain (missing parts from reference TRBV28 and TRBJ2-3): DVKVTQSSRYLVKRTGEKVFLECVQDMDHENMFWYRQDPGLGLRLIYFSYDVKMKEKGDIPEGYSVSREKKERFSLILESASTNQTSMYLCASSPSTDTQYFGPGTRLTVL.

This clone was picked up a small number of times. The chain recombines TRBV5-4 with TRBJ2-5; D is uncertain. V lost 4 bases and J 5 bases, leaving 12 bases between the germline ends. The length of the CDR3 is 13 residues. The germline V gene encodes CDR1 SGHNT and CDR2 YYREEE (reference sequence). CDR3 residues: CASSSSGLETQYF. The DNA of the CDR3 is TGTGCCAGCAGCAGTTCAGGTTTGGAGACCCAGTACTTC.

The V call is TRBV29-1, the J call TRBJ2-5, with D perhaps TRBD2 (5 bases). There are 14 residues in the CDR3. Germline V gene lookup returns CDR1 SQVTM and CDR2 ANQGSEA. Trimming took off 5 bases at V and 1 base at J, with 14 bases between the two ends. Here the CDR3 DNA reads TGCAGCGTTAAACCCGGGGTTGGCCAAGAGACCCAGTACTTC. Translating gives CSVKPGVGQETQYF.

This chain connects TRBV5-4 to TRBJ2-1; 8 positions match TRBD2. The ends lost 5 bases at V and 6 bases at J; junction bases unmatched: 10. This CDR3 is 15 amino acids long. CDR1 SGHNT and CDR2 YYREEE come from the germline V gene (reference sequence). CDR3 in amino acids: CASRWGLGELNEQFF. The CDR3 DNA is TGTGCCAGCAGATGGGGACTAGGGGAGCTCAATGAGCAGTTCTTC.

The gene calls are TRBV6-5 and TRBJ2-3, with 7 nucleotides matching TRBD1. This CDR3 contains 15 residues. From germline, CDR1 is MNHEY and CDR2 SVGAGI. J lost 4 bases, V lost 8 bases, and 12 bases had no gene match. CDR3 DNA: TGTGCCAGCTTTCAGACAGGGTACGGAGCAGATACGCAGTATTTT. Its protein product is CASFQTGYGADTQYF.

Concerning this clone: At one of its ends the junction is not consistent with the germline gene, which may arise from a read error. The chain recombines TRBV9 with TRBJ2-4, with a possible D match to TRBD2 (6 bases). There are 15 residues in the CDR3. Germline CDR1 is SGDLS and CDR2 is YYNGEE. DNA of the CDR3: TGTGCCAGCGGCGTGGGGGGATTGGCCAAAAACATTCAGTACTTC. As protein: CASGVGGLAKNIQYF.

The CDR3 protein is CASSKGPTYEQYF. CDR3 DNA: TGCGCCAGCAGTAAGGGTCCCACCTACGAGCAGTACTTC. The chain employs TRBV10-1 and TRBJ2-7; no firm D call. The V and J ends lost 5 bases and 2 bases respectively, with 10 bases between them. CDR3 size: 13 residues. CDR1 and CDR2 from the germline V gene are WNHNN and SYGVQD (reference sequence).

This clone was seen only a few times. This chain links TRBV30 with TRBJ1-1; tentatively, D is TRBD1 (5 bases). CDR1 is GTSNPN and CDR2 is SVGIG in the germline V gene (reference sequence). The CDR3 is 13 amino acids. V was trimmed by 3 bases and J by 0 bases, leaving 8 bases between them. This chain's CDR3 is CAWSDRLNTEAFF. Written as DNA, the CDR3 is TGTGCCTGGAGCGACAGACTGAACACTGAAGCTTTCTTT.

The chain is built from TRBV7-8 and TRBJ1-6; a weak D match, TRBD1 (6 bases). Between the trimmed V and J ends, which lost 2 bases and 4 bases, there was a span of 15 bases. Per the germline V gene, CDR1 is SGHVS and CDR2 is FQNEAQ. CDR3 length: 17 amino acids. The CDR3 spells CASSLIGRQVYNSPLHF. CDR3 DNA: TGTGCCAGCAGCTTAATTGGGAGACAGGTTTATAATTCACCCCTCCACTTT.

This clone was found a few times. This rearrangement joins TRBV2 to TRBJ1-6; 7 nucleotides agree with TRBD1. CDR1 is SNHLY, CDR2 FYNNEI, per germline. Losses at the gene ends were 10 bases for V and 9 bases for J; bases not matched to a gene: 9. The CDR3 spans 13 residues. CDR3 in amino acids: CAILRQGGSPLHF. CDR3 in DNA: TGTGCCATCCTCCGACAGGGCGGTTCACCCCTCCACTTT.

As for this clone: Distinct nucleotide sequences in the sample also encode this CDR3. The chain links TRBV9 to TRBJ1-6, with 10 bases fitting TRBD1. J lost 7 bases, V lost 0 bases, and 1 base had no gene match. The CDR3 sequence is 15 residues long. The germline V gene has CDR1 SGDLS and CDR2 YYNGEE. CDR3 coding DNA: TGTGCCAGCAGCGTAGAGGGACAGGGGAATTCACCCCTCCACTTT. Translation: CASSVEGQGNSPLHF.